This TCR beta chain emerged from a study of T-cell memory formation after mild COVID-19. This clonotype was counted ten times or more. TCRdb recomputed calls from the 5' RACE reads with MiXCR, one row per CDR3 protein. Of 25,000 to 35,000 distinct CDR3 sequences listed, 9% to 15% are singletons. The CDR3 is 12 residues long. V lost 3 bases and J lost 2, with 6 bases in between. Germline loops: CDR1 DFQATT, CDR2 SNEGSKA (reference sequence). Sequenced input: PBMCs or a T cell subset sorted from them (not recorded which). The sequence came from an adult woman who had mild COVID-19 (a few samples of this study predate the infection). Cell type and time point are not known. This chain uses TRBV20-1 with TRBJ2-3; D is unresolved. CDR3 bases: TGCAGTGCTAGGCCCTTCACAGATACGCAGTATTTT. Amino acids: CSARPFTDTQYF.